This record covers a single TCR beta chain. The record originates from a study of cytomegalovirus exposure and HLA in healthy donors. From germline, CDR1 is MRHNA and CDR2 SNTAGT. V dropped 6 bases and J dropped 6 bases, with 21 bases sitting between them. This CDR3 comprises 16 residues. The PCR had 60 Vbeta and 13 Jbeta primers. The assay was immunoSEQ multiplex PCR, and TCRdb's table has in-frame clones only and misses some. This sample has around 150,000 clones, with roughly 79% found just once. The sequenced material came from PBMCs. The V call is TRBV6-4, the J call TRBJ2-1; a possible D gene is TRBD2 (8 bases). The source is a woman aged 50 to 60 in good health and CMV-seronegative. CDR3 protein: CASSARGGQPPNEQFF. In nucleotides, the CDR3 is TGTGCCAGCAGCGCCCGGGGGGGACAGCCTCCCAATGAGCAGTTCTTC.